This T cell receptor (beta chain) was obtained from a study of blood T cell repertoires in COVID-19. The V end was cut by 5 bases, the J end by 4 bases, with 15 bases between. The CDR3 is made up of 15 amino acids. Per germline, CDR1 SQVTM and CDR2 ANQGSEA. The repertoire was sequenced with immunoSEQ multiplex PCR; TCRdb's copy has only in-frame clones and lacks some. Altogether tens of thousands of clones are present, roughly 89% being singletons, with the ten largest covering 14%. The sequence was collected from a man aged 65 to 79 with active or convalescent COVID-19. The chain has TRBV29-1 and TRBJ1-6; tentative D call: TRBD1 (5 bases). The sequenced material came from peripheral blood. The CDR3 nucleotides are TGCAGCGTTCGACAGTACGCTGATTATAATTCACCCCTCCACTTT. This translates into CSVRQYADYNSPLHF.